This is a list of T cell receptor beta chains from one sample in a study of PD-L1 blockade in urothelial cancer. Data came from immunoSEQ multiplex PCR; TCRdb stores just in-frame clones and leaves some out. The sample consists of around 56,000 clones, about 86% of them appearing once. Source: PBMCs, taken around atezolizumab (anti-PD-L1) treatment. These receptors all stem from a man in his forties or fifties with urothelial cancer. The CDR3 runs from the conserved cysteine through the conserved F or W. The D gene is left open where the match is weak. The size of a clone is reported for some rows only, either as once, few or many, or as a class for expanded clones.

d_gene	v_gene	j_gene	abundance	CDR3nt	CDR3aa
NA	TRBV10-3	TRBJ2-5	NA	TGTGCCATCAGTGACCTCGACAGGAACCAAGAGACCCAGTACTTC	CAISDLDRNQETQYF
TRBD1	TRBV5-6	TRBJ1-5	NA	TGTGCCAGCAGCTTGGGGGCAGGGGGGTCTCGCAATCAGCCCCAGCATTTT	CASSLGAGGSRNQPQHF
TRBD2	TRBV7-9	TRBJ2-5	NA	TGTGCCAGCAGCTTATCCAGCGGGAGGGAGACCCAGTACTTC	CASSLSSGRETQYF
NA	TRBV7-6	TRBJ2-3	NA	TGTGCCAGCAGCCCAGAGGCCTCTAGTACCCCAGATACGCAGTATTTT	CASSPEASSTPDTQYF
NA	TRBV5-1	TRBJ2-7	NA	TGCGCCAGCAGCTTGGATACGGGATACGAGCAGTACTTC	CASSLDTGYEQYF
NA	TRBV18	TRBJ2-5	NA	TGTGCCAGCTCACCGGGAGTCGGGGAGACCCAGTACTTC	CASSPGVGETQYF
TRBD2	TRBV27	TRBJ2-1	NA	TGTGCCAGCAGTTCCTTAGCGGGACCCCCACATGAGCAGTTCTTC	CASSSLAGPPHEQFF
NA	TRBV7-2	TRBJ2-1	few	TGTGCCAGCAGCTTGAGGCTAGTTTCCAATGAGCAGTTCTTC	CASSLRLVSNEQFF
TRBD2	TRBV30	TRBJ2-7	NA	TGTGCCTGGAGAGCTAGCGGGAGGGACCCCTACGAGCAGTACTTC	CAWRASGRDPYEQYF
TRBD2	TRBV5-4	TRBJ2-6	NA	TGTGCCAGCAGGTTGTTAGGCGGGAGCTTCTCTGGGGCCAACGTCCTGACTTTC	CASRLLGGSFSGANVLTF
NA	TRBV12-2	TRBJ2-3	NA	TGTGCAAGTCGCTTAGCGGCCTCCGGGGCGGGAGAGGAGGATACGCAGTATTTT	CASRLAASGAGEEDTQYF
TRBD2	TRBV6-6	TRBJ2-7	NA	TGTGCCAGCAGTCTGAGACTAGCGGGAGGGACCTACGAGCAGTACTTC	CASSLRLAGGTYEQYF
TRBD1	TRBV5-1	TRBJ2-7	NA	TGCGCCAGCAGCTTTCCAATACCGGGACAGGCAACCTACGAGCAGTACTTC	CASSFPIPGQATYEQYF
NA	TRBV4-1	TRBJ2-1	once	TGCGCCAGCAGCCAGCCCCTATGGCTGAGGAATGAGCAGTTCTTC	CASSQPLWLRNEQFF
TRBD2	TRBV7-9	TRBJ2-7	NA	TGTGCCAGCAGCCATGGACTAGCGGCCCCGGGTTACTTC	CASSHGLAAPGYF
NA	TRBV28	TRBJ2-2	NA	TGTGCCAGCAGGACCCAGCCAGGGAGGAGTGCGAACACCGGGGAGCTGTTTTTT	CASRTQPGRSANTGELFF
TRBD2	TRBV5-1	TRBJ2-7	NA	TGCGCCAGCAGCTTGGGCGGGAGTCTCCCCGAGCAGTACTTC	CASSLGGSLPEQYF
NA	TRBV7-9	TRBJ1-4	once	TGTGCCAGCAGCTTAGTTAGAGGGAATAATGAAAAACTGTTTTTT	CASSLVRGNNEKLFF
NA	TRBV28	TRBJ2-7	NA	TGTGCCAGCAGTTTTGGAAGCGCCGAGCAGTACTTC	CASSFGSAEQYF
NA	TRBV7-9	TRBJ1-4	NA	TGTGCCAGCAGCTTAGCAGGTCCGAAGGGGGAAAAACTGTTTTTT	CASSLAGPKGEKLFF
NA	TRBV28	TRBJ1-4	NA	TGTGCCAGCAAACGCAGCATGAGGGTTGAAAAACTGTTTTTT	CASKRSMRVEKLFF
TRBD1	TRBV7-8	TRBJ2-3	NA	TGTGCCAGCAGCTTAGCCCAGACAGGGCCCCTCGACAGGTATTTT	CASSLAQTGPLDRYF
NA	TRBV7-2	TRBJ1-5	NA	TGTGCCAGCAGCATCGGGACATCTAGCAATCAGCCCCAGCATTTT	CASSIGTSSNQPQHF
NA	TRBV7-3	TRBJ2-1	NA	TGTGCCAGCAGCCCCGGGAGAACCGCCAATGAGCAGTTCTTC	CASSPGRTANEQFF
NA	TRBV9	TRBJ2-5	NA	TGTGCCAGCAGCGTCAACAGCAGTCCGGAGACCCAGTACTTC	CASSVNSSPETQYF
TRBD1	TRBV18	TRBJ1-5	NA	TGTGCCAGCTCACAATCAGGGGGGAATCAGCCCCAGCATTTT	CASSQSGGNQPQHF
TRBD2	TRBV4-2	TRBJ2-3	few	TGTGCCAGCAGCCAAGGGCGGGAGGGCCGCACAGATACGCAGTATTTT	CASSQGREGRTDTQYF
TRBD2	TRBV6-5	TRBJ2-1	NA	TGTGCCAGCATCCCAAGCGGGAGGTGGGGTGAGCAGTTCTTC	CASIPSGRWGEQFF
TRBD1	TRBV5-1	TRBJ1-1	NA	TGCGCCAGCAGTCTTCAACAGGGGACCACTGAAGCTTTCTTT	CASSLQQGTTEAFF